This T cell receptor beta chain stems from a study of STAT5B mutations in CD4+ large granular lymphocyte leukemia. For the study at large: The CDR3 'QG' motif was associated with a particular HLA allele among healthy donors. Study observations and caveats: Higher CD4+ than CD8+ T-LGLL clonality might reflect small sample size.

This clone was observed a handful of times. Its antigen is not identified. Libraries were prepared by immunoSEQ multiplex PCR; TCRdb keeps only in-frame clonotypes and omits some of them. The sample lists 20,000 or so clones, roughly 84% occurring once. The source material was CD4+ T cells from blood buffy coats. The receptor's source is a human donor in good health.

CDR3 in amino acids: CAWRESTGWAFF. The CDR3 DNA is TGTGCCTGGAGGGAATCTACAGGGTGGGCTTTCTTT. The V and J genes are TRBV30 and TRBJ1-1, with D maybe TRBD1 (6 bases). The CDR3 spans 12 residues. Germline-derived CDR1 and CDR2 are GTSNPN and SVGIG (reference sequence). V gave up 3 bases and J gave up 11 bases, with 16 bases separating them.